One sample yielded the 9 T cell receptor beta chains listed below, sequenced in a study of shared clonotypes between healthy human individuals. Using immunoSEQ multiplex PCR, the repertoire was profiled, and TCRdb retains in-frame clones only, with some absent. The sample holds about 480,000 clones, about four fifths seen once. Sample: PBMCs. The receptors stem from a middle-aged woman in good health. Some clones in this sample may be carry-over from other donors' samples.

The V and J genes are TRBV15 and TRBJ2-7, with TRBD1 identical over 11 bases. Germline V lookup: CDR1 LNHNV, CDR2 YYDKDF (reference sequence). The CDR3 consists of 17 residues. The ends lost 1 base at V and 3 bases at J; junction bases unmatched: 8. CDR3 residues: CATSRGVRTGGGYEQYF. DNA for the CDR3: TGTGCCACCAGCAGAGGGGTGAGGACAGGGGGCGGCTACGAGCAGTACTTC. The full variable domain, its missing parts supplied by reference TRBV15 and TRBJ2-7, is DAMVIQNPRYQVTQFGKPVTLSCSQTLNHNVMYWYQQKSSQAPKLLFHYYDKDFNNEADTPDNFQSRRPNTSFCFLDIRSPGLGDTAMYLCATSRGVRTGGGYEQYFGPGTRLTVT.

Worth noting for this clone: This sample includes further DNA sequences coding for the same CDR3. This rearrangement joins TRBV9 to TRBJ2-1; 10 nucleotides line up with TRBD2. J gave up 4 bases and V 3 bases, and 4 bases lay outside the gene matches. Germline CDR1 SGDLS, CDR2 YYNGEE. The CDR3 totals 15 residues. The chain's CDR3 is CASSAGTSVYNEQFF. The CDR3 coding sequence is TGTGCCAGCAGCGCCGGGACTAGCGTTTACAATGAGCAGTTCTTC.

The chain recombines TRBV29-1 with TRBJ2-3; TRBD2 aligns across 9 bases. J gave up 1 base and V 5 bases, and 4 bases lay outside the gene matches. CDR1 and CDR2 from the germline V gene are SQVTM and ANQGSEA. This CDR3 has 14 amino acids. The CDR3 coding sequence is TGCAGCGTTATCCCTAGCGGGGGCACAGATACGCAGTATTTT. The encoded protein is CSVIPSGGTDTQYF.

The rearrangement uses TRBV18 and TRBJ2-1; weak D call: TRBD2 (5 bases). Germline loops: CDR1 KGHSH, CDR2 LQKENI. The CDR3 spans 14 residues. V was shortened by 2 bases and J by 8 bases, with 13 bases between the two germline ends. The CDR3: CASSPLGSFDEQFF. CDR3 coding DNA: TGTGCCAGCTCACCATTGGGGAGTTTCGATGAGCAGTTCTTC.

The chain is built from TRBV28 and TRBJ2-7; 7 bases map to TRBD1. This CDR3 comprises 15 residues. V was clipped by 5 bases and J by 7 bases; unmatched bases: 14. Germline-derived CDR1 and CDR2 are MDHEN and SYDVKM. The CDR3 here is CASSITGTAQSEQYF. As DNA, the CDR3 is TGTGCCAGCAGTATCACCGGGACAGCGCAATCAGAGCAGTACTTC. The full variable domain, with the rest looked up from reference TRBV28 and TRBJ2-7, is DVKVTQSSRYLVKRTGEKVFLECVQDMDHENMFWYRQDPGLGLRLIYFSYDVKMKEKGDIPEGYSVSREKKERFSLILESASTNQTSMYLCASSITGTAQSEQYFGPGTRLTVT.

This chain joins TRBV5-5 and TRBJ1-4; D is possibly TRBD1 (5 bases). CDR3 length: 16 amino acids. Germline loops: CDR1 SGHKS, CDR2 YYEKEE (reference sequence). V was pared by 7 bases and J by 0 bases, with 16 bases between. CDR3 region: CASHTITGATNEKLFF. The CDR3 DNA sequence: TGTGCCAGCCACACCATAACAGGAGCAACTAATGAAAAACTGTTTTTT. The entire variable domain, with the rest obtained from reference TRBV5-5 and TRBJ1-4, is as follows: DAGVTQSPTHLIKTRGQQVTLRCSPISGHKSVSWYQQVLGQGPQFIFQYYEKEERGRGNFPDRFSARQFPNYSSELNVNALLLGDSALYLCASHTITGATNEKLFFGSGTQLSVL.

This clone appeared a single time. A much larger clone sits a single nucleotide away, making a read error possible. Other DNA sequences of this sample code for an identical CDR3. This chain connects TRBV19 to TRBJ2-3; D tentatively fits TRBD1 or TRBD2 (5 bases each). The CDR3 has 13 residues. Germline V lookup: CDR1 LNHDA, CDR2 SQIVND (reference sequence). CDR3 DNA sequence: TGTGCCAGTAGCCAGAAGAGGGGCTATACGCAGTACTTT. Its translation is CASSQKRGYTQYF.

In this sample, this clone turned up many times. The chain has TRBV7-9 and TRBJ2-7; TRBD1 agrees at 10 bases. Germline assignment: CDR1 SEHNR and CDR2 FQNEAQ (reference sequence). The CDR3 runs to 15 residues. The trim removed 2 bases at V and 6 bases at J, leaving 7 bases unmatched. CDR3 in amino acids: CASSLNLRDRGEQYF. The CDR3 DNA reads TGTGCCAGCAGCTTAAACCTGCGGGACAGGGGCGAGCAGTACTTC. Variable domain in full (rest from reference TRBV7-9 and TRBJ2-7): DTGVSQNPRHKITKRGQNVTFRCDPISEHNRLYWYRQTLGQGPEFLTYFQNEAQLEKSRLLSDRFSAERPKGSFSTLEIQRTEQGDSAMYLCASSLNLRDRGEQYFGPGTRLTVT.

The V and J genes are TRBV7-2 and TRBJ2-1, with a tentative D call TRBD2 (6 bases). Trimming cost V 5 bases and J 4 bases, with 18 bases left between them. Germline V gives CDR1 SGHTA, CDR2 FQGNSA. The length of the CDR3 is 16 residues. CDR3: CASSRPGGRAYNEQFF. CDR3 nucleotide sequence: TGTGCCAGCAGCCGCCCAGGAGGGCGAGCTTACAATGAGCAGTTCTTC.